This entry lists 26 T cell receptor beta chains sequenced from one sample in a study of blood T cells in healthy people across ages. Primed by a sample-barcoded 5' primer and a J-beta primer mix, a second PCR proceeded for about 7 to 12 cycles. One entry per CDR3 protein, called by TCRdb with MiXCR from the 5' RACE reads. The data show hundreds of thousands of distinct CDR3 sequences, 35% to 50% seen once. Sequenced: blood. These receptors originate from a man aged 80 or over in good health.

This clonotype was picked up a small number of times. The chain couples TRBV24-1 to TRBJ2-3; 9 bases map to TRBD1. Germline CDR1 is KGHDR and CDR2 is SFDVKD. CDR3 length: 16 residues. J gave up 2 bases and V 4 bases, and 6 bases lay outside the gene matches. Written as DNA, the CDR3 is TGTGCCACCAGTGAGTCAAGGACAGGGGCCACAGATACGCAGTATTTT. Its translation is CATSESRTGATDTQYF.

The chain uses TRBV4-1 and TRBJ1-2; no clear D gene. Germline V gene sequence: CDR1 MGHRA, CDR2 YSYEKL. Trimming pared 0 bases from V and 1 base from J, leaving 15 bases between. This CDR3 has 17 amino acids. The CDR3 sequence: CASSQDSAADLNYGYTF. Here the CDR3 DNA reads TGCGCCAGCAGCCAAGATTCAGCCGCAGACCTTAACTATGGCTACACCTTC.

CDR3 amino acids: CSARGDRVLEQYF. The CDR3 DNA sequence: TGCAGTGCTAGAGGGGACAGGGTCCTAGAGCAGTACTTC. The gene calls are TRBV20-1 and TRBJ2-5, with 9 nucleotides matching TRBD1. The V gene's germline CDR1 is DFQATT and CDR2 SNEGSKA (reference sequence). J was trimmed by 11 bases and V by 1 base; bases with no gene match: 8. The CDR3 runs to 13 residues.

This clonotype was seen once. This chain links TRBV4-1 with TRBJ2-7, with D perhaps assigned TRBD1 or TRBD2 (6 bases each). V was pared by 1 base and J by 0 bases, with 13 bases between. Germline V gene lookup returns CDR1 MGHRA and CDR2 YSYEKL. CDR3 length: 16 amino acids. The chain's CDR3 is CASSQATGTPSYEQYF. CDR3 DNA sequence: TGCGCCAGCAGCCAAGCAACAGGGACTCCCTCCTACGAGCAGTACTTC.

The V gene is TRBV5-1, the J gene TRBJ2-1; 11 bases match TRBD2. The CDR3 spans 16 residues. The germline gives CDR1 SGHRS, CDR2 YFSETQ. V shed 4 bases and J 3 bases; nucleotides not matched to a gene: 6. The chain's CDR3 is CASSGSSGGYYNEQFF. The CDR3 DNA sequence: TGCGCCAGCAGCGGATCTAGCGGGGGGTACTACAATGAGCAGTTCTTC. Full variable domain (remainder filled in from reference TRBV5-1 and TRBJ2-1): KAGVTQTPRYLIKTRGQQVTLSCSPISGHRSVSWYQQTPGQGLQFLFEYFSETQRNKGNFPGRFSGRQFSNSRSEMNVSTLELGDSALYLCASSGSSGGYYNEQFFGPGTRLTVL.

Only a few counts were recorded for this clonotype. The chain combines TRBV20-1 with TRBJ1-2, with 8 bases fitting TRBD1. V dropped 3 bases and J dropped 5; count of bases not matched to a gene: 8. The CDR3 loop spans 14 amino acids. Per germline, CDR1 DFQATT and CDR2 SNEGSKA (reference sequence). CDR3 amino acids: CSARRPGGAYGYTF. CDR3 nucleotide sequence: TGCAGTGCTAGGCGGCCAGGGGGCGCGTATGGCTACACCTTC.

On this clonotype itself: A much larger clonotype is one base distant, so this may be a read error. The V gene is TRBV14, the J gene TRBJ1-2, with D hard to call. The CDR3 length is 14 residues. Germline lookup yields CDR1 SGHDN and CDR2 FVKESK. Trimming cost V 8 bases and J 4 bases, with 17 bases left between them. CDR3 sequence: CASCPWVGSYGYTF. CDR3 sequence (DNA): TGTGCCAGCTGCCCCTGGGTTGGTAGCTATGGCTACACCTTC.

The chain recombines TRBV30 with TRBJ1-4; possibly TRBD1 for D (5 bases). CDR3 length: 14 residues. V was shortened by 1 base and J by 3 bases, with 9 bases between the two germline ends. Germline assignment: CDR1 GTSNPN and CDR2 SVGIG (reference sequence). The CDR3, as DNA: TGTGCCTGGAGTGCATTCAGGGCTAATGAAAAACTGTTTTTT. Amino acid sequence: CAWSAFRANEKLFF.

The chain joins TRBV6-1 to TRBJ2-3; 9 bases fit TRBD2. The CDR3 length is 15 residues. With V trimmed by 6 bases and J by 0 bases, 4 bases remained unmatched. Germline V gives CDR1 MNHNS, CDR2 SASEGT. CDR3 sequence reads: CASRGLATSTDTQYF. For the CDR3, the DNA is TGTGCCAGCAGAGGACTAGCGACTAGCACAGATACGCAGTATTTT.

The sample holds one count of this clonotype. The chain carries TRBV25-1 and TRBJ2-5, with 11 nucleotides matching TRBD1. The CDR3 is made up of 17 amino acids. Germline values: CDR1 MGHDK, CDR2 SYGVNS. The junction had 19 bases not matched to a gene; V was cut back by 5 bases and J by 11 bases. The CDR3 here is CASSRTSGTGGRGEQYF. CDR3 coding DNA: TGTGCCAGCAGTCGAACTTCCGGGACAGGGGGGCGTGGTGAGCAGTACTTC.

J is TRBJ2-1 and V is TRBV5-1; 9 bases are shared with TRBD2. After removal of 0 bases from V and 6 bases from J, the junction contained 4 bases not matched to a gene. This CDR3 spans 15 amino acids. Germline lookup yields CDR1 SGHRS and CDR2 YFSETQ. CDR3 in DNA: TGCGCCAGCAGCTTGGCTGGCGGGAGGGCCAATGAGCAGTTCTTC. Translation: CASSLAGGRANEQFF.

This clonotype was seen a few times. The chain links TRBV6-1 to TRBJ2-5, with D tentatively TRBD2 (5 bases). Germline V gene data show CDR1 as MNHNS and CDR2 as SASEGT. The V end lost 2 bases, the J end lost 11 bases, and 18 bases lay between the germline ends. The CDR3 length is 14 residues. The CDR3 loop is CASSERSGVNEQYF. The CDR3 DNA follows: TGTGCCAGCAGTGAAAGGTCCGGGGTTAATGAGCAGTACTTC.

This clonotype was observed a few times. The chain recombines TRBV7-3 with TRBJ2-3; 9 positions match TRBD2. V gave up 5 bases and J gave up 2 bases; unmatched junction bases: 5. The CDR3 extends over 15 amino acids. Germline CDR1 and CDR2: SGHTA and FQGTGA. For the CDR3, the DNA is TGTGCCAGCAGCCCCGTAGCGGGGGTCACAGATACGCAGTATTTT. It specifies CASSPVAGVTDTQYF.

Only a few counts were recorded for this clonotype. V and J are TRBV14 and TRBJ2-3; D tentatively reads TRBD1 or TRBD2 (5 bases each). V lost 2 bases to trimming and J lost 7 bases, with 19 bases between them. This CDR3 is 16 amino acids long. In germline, CDR1 is SGHDN, CDR2 FVKESK. The CDR3 DNA sequence: TGTGCCAGCAGCCAATATAAAGGGGCTAGCCGGAATACGCAGTATTTT. Translated, it gives CASSQYKGASRNTQYF. The full variable domain, its missing parts supplied by reference TRBV14 and TRBJ2-3, is EAGVTQFPSHSVIEKGQTVTLRCDPISGHDNLYWYRRVMGKEIKFLLHFVKESKQDESGMPNNRFLAERTGGTYSTLKVQPAELEDSGVYFCASSQYKGASRNTQYFGPGTRLTVL.

This clonotype was observed a handful of times. The V call is TRBV5-8, the J call TRBJ2-5; 7 bases fit TRBD1. V dropped 4 bases and J dropped 2; count of bases not matched to a gene: 8. Germline CDR1 and CDR2: SGHTS and YDEGEE. The CDR3 is made up of 15 amino acids. The CDR3 region is CASSLDPGQQETQYF. CDR3 DNA: TGTGCCAGCAGCCTGGATCCGGGACAGCAAGAGACCCAGTACTTC.

This clonotype was recorded at least ten times. The V and J genes are TRBV27 and TRBJ2-7; a weak D match, TRBD1 (6 bases). The CDR3 has 14 amino acids. V was pared by 6 bases and J by 0 bases, with 12 bases between. Germline CDR1 reads MNHEY; CDR2 reads SMNVEV (reference sequence). CDR3 sequence (DNA): TGTGCCAGCAGCTTCCGGGACACCTCCTACGAGCAGTACTTC. It codes for CASSFRDTSYEQYF.

This clonotype occurred a few times. This chain uses TRBV7-7 with TRBJ2-1; D ambiguous. Trimming took 1 base from V and 0 from J, leaving 7 bases between them. Germline V gene data show CDR1 as SSHAT and CDR2 as FNYEAQ (reference sequence). The CDR3 has 15 amino acids. CDR3 sequence: CASSLDTYSYNEQFF. The CDR3 bases are TGTGCCAGCAGCTTAGACACCTACTCCTACAATGAGCAGTTCTTC.

The chain couples TRBV20-1 to TRBJ1-5; a weak D match, TRBD1 (6 bases). The CDR3 is made up of 14 amino acids. Germline V gene lookup returns CDR1 DFQATT and CDR2 SNEGSKA (reference sequence). The V and J ends lost 2 bases and 3 bases respectively, with 11 bases between them. CDR3 in amino acids: CSARPRGDNQPQHF. The CDR3 DNA is TGCAGTGCTAGACCCAGGGGAGACAATCAGCCCCAGCATTTT.

This clonotype turned up a few times. The chain combines TRBV6-5 with TRBJ2-7, with D possibly being TRBD2 (6 bases). CDR3 length equals 15 residues. Per the germline V gene, CDR1 is MNHEY and CDR2 is SVGAGI. V lost 6 bases and J 3 bases, leaving 18 bases between the germline ends. This CDR3 reads CASRLAGNEGYEQYF. The CDR3 nucleotides are TGTGCCAGCAGACTCGCGGGGAACGAGGGCTACGAGCAGTACTTC.

The chain links TRBV28 to TRBJ1-2; 7 bases fit TRBD1. The CDR3 sequence is 15 residues long. The germline V gene has CDR1 MDHEN and CDR2 SYDVKM. J lost 4 bases, V lost 5 bases, and 10 bases had no gene match. CDR3 DNA sequence: TGTGCCAGCAGTGCAAGCGGAGACAGGGTCTATGGCTACACCTTC. Protein product: CASSASGDRVYGYTF.

This clonotype was seen a single time. The chain recombines TRBV4-1 with TRBJ1-4, with 11 bases fitting TRBD1. The V and J ends lost 4 bases and 7 bases, in that order; junction bases with no gene match: 5. Per the germline V gene, CDR1 is MGHRA and CDR2 is YSYEKL. The CDR3 runs to 15 residues. This CDR3 is CASSLGTGGVEKLFF. In DNA, the CDR3 is TGCGCCAGCAGCCTCGGGACAGGGGGTGTTGAAAAACTGTTTTTT.

Remarks on this clonotype: This could be a read error, since a much larger clone is one nucleotide away. This chain links TRBV12-3 or TRBV12-4 with TRBJ2-7; TRBD2 matches 7 bases. The CDR3 is 13 residues long. V was pared by 5 bases and J by 6 bases, with 7 bases of the junction left unmatched. CDR3 loop: CASSLTSSREQYF. The CDR3 DNA is TGTGCCAGCAGTCTGACTAGCAGCCGCGAGCAGTACTTC.

This clonotype was detected a few times. This chain links TRBV15 with TRBJ1-5; 10 positions agree with TRBD1. Germline trimming cut 1 base from V and 5 bases from J; bases unmatched to any gene: 8. In germline, CDR1 is LNHNV, CDR2 YYDKDF (reference sequence). The CDR3 sequence is 17 residues long. CDR3 protein: CATSRALGQGGDQPQHF. In nucleotides, the CDR3 is TGTGCCACCAGCAGAGCCCTCGGACAGGGGGGTGATCAGCCCCAGCATTTT.

In DNA form, the CDR3 reads TGTGCCAGCAGCCCACGAGCGGTGCTCGAGACCCAGTACTTC. As protein: CASSPRAVLETQYF. The gene calls are TRBV14 and TRBJ2-5; D might be TRBD2 (5 bases). The CDR3 runs to 14 residues. Trimming took off 4 bases at V and 5 bases at J, with 14 bases between the two ends. Germline lookup yields CDR1 SGHDN and CDR2 FVKESK.

The rearrangement joins TRBV7-2 to TRBJ2-2; the D is unclear. The V gene lost 1 base and the J gene lost 0 bases, with 9 bases spanning the gap. The CDR3 runs to 16 residues. CDR1 and CDR2 (germline): SGHTA, FQGNSA. The CDR3 reads CASSLGLDANTGELFF. For the CDR3, the DNA is TGTGCCAGCAGCTTAGGACTGGACGCGAACACCGGGGAGCTGTTTTTT. Full variable domain (remainder filled in from reference TRBV7-2 and TRBJ2-2): GAGVSQSPSNKVTEKGKDVELRCDPISGHTALYWYRQSLGQGLEFLIYFQGNSAPDKSGLPSDRFSAERTGGSVSTLTIQRTQQEDSAVYLCASSLGLDANTGELFFGEGSRLTVL.

The rearrangement uses TRBV6-2 or TRBV6-3 and TRBJ1-6; D unclear. The CDR3 loop spans 14 amino acids. V gave up 7 bases and J gave up 9 bases, with 16 bases separating them. CDR1 is MNHEY, CDR2 SVGEGT, per germline. Here the CDR3 reads CASTAWPSGSPLHF. The CDR3 coding sequence is TGTGCCAGCACCGCCTGGCCAAGCGGTTCACCCCTCCACTTT.